These 22 T cell receptor beta chains originate from one sample sequenced in a study of T cells in Graves' hyperthyroidism and ophthalmopathy. TCR beta CDR3 regions were amplified from RNA transcripts. First-round RT-PCR of the TCR CDR3 relied on the HTBI primer set. TCRdb reprocessed the multiplex PCR reads via MiXCR and lists one record per CDR3 protein. The sample has 560,000 or so distinct CDR3 sequences; just under 20% are singletons. The sample taken for sequencing was blood. Source of these receptors: a man aged 40-55 years with Graves' ophthalmopathy.

J is TRBJ1-1 and V is TRBV9; 7 positions agree with TRBD1. Trimming took 3 bases from V and 3 from J; bases not matched to a gene: 8. The CDR3 has 15 residues. CDR1 is SGDLS, CDR2 YYNGEE, per germline. The CDR3 DNA is TGTGCCAGCAGCGCCTCCGGGACAGACCACACTGAAGCTTTCTTT. Its translation is CASSASGTDHTEAFF.

In its sample, this clonotype was seen a few times. The chain uses TRBV12-3 or TRBV12-4 and TRBJ2-7; 11 bases are a match to TRBD2. J lost 5 bases, V lost 2 bases, and 2 bases had no gene match. CDR3 length equals 14 residues. Here the CDR3 reads CASSLTSGRHEQYF. The CDR3 bases are TGTGCCAGCAGTTTAACTAGCGGGAGACACGAGCAGTACTTC.

The chain carries TRBV20-1 and TRBJ2-5, with 10 bases identical to TRBD1. Trimming cost V 6 bases and J 5 bases; bases outside gene matches: 9. The CDR3 is 14 residues long. In germline, CDR1 is DFQATT, CDR2 SNEGSKA (reference sequence). The CDR3 nucleotides read TGCAGTGCCTCCGGGACAGGGGATAGGGAGACCCAGTACTTC. This sequence encodes CSASGTGDRETQYF.

The chain combines TRBV5-1 with TRBJ2-7; 7 bases match TRBD1. The CDR3 sequence is 15 residues long. V lost 0 bases to trimming and J lost 7 bases; unmatched junction nucleotides: 10. Germline CDR1 and CDR2: SGHRS and YFSETQ. In DNA, the CDR3 is TGCGCCAGCAGCTTGGCCACAACAGGGGTGGTGGAGCAGTACTTC. Its protein product is CASSLATTGVVEQYF.

The chain employs TRBV15 and TRBJ1-1; D possibly corresponds to TRBD1 (5 bases). The CDR3 contains 14 residues. Trimming took off 0 bases at V and 7 bases at J, with 12 bases between the two ends. Germline V gene sequence: CDR1 LNHNV, CDR2 YYDKDF (reference sequence). CDR3 nucleotide sequence: TGTGCCACCAGCAGAGATCGGGCAAGGGGTGAAGCTTTCTTT. As protein: CATSRDRARGEAFF.

This clonotype has at least ten counts. The chain carries TRBV12-3 or TRBV12-4 and TRBJ1-4; D may be TRBD1 (5 bases). Trimming left V 0 bases short and J 5 bases short, with 16 bases between. The CDR3 sequence is 17 residues long. The CDR3 coding sequence is TGTGCCAGCAGTTTAGCGGTGGCATTTGGGGGAAATGAAAAACTGTTTTTT. Its protein product is CASSLAVAFGGNEKLFF.

With regard to this clonotype: At one boundary the junction diverges from the germline segment, which might be a read error. This chain joins TRBV28 and TRBJ2-6; 7 bases agree with TRBD1. CDR1 is MDHEN, CDR2 SYDVKM, per germline. The CDR3 consists of 16 residues. The CDR3 loop reads CASSFYRGSGVNVLTF. The CDR3 coding sequence is TGTGCCAGCAGTTTTTACAGGGGCTCTGGGGTCAACGTCCTGACTTTC.

On this clonotype: This could be a read error, since a much larger clone is one nucleotide away. The chain employs TRBV19 and TRBJ1-2; 9 bases are shared with TRBD1. The CDR3 is 16 amino acids. Germline V CDR1 and CDR2: LNHDA, SQIVND (reference sequence). Trimming took 5 bases from V and 7 from J; bases not matched to a gene: 14. CDR3 loop: CASSVLGQGESSGYTF. The CDR3 bases are TGTGCCAGTAGTGTCTTGGGACAGGGTGAGTCGTCTGGCTACACCTTC.

This clonotype appeared many times. The chain links TRBV7-2 to TRBJ2-3, with 10 nucleotides matching TRBD2. V shed 3 bases and J 0 bases; nucleotides not matched to a gene: 3. The CDR3 runs to 16 residues. Germline V gene lookup returns CDR1 SGHTA and CDR2 FQGNSA. CDR3 in DNA: TGTGCCAGCAGCTTCCGACTAGCGGGCAGCACAGATACGCAGTATTTT. Translating gives CASSFRLAGSTDTQYF.

The chain uses TRBV18 and TRBJ2-1, with D perhaps TRBD2 (6 bases). The germline gives CDR1 KGHSH, CDR2 LQKENI. The CDR3 covers 13 residues. With 4 bases removed from V and 5 bases from J, the gap between germline ends came to 9 bases. CDR3 sequence: CASSRGTNNEQFF. The CDR3 region has the DNA TGTGCCAGCTCACGCGGGACGAACAATGAGCAGTTCTTC.

The chain has TRBV6-1 and TRBJ2-7; either TRBD1 or TRBD2 may fit D (5 bases each). The CDR3 runs 12 residues. V gave up 7 bases and J gave up 3 bases, with 10 bases separating them. CDR1 is MNHNS, CDR2 SASEGT, per germline. The CDR3 protein is CASKRGRYEQYF. The CDR3 nucleotides read TGTGCCAGCAAGAGGGGACGCTACGAGCAGTACTTC.

This clonotype was recorded at least ten times. The V and J genes are TRBV6-2 or TRBV6-3 and TRBJ2-7; D is uncertain. CDR1 MNHEY and CDR2 SVGEGT come from the germline V gene. Trimming left V 4 bases short and J 2 bases short, with 6 bases between. The CDR3 sequence is 12 residues long. This CDR3 is CASSFFPYEQYF. In DNA form, the CDR3 reads TGTGCCAGCAGTTTCTTCCCCTACGAGCAGTACTTC.

This clonotype was counted ten times or more. The chain joins TRBV7-6 to TRBJ2-2, with D uncertain. The V gene's germline CDR1 is SGHVS and CDR2 FNYEAQ. The CDR3 runs to 14 residues. V shed 1 base and J shed 1 base, with 4 bases lying between them. CDR3 amino acids: CASSLGVNTGELFF. CDR3 in DNA: TGTGCCAGCAGCTTAGGAGTGAACACCGGGGAGCTGTTTTTT.

This clonotype has ten or more counts. The chain combines TRBV18 with TRBJ2-5; TRBD1 might be the D (5 bases). CDR3 size: 15 residues. V dropped 2 bases and J dropped 2 bases, with 12 bases sitting between them. Per the germline V gene, CDR1 is KGHSH and CDR2 is LQKENI. The CDR3 coding sequence is TGTGCCAGCTCACCAAAGGGGAAGGCACAAGAGACCCAGTACTTC. It translates to CASSPKGKAQETQYF.

V usage is TRBV5-1 and J usage is TRBJ1-1; D is unclear. The CDR3 contains 15 residues. V was trimmed by 0 bases and J by 4 bases, leaving 13 bases between them. CDR1 and CDR2 (germline): SGHRS, YFSETQ. CDR3 loop: CASSLDGVWITEAFF. DNA of the CDR3: TGCGCCAGCAGCTTGGATGGGGTATGGATCACTGAAGCTTTCTTT.

The genes are TRBV24-1 and TRBJ2-5; 9 bases are shared with TRBD2. The ends lost 4 bases at V and 5 bases at J; junction bases unmatched: 10. The CDR3 runs to 16 residues. Germline V gives CDR1 KGHDR, CDR2 SFDVKD. The CDR3 reads CATSDPGRGGGETQYF. The DNA of the CDR3 is TGTGCCACCAGTGACCCAGGGCGGGGGGGCGGTGAGACCCAGTACTTC.

This sequence joins TRBV7-9 and TRBJ2-2, with 11 bases aligning to TRBD2. The trim removed 5 bases at V and 4 bases at J, leaving 15 bases unmatched. The CDR3 totals 19 residues. The germline V gene encodes CDR1 SEHNR and CDR2 FQNEAQ (reference sequence). As DNA, the CDR3 is TGTGCCAGCAGCGGCGTGACTAGCGGGAAGTTCATTCGCACCGGGGAGCTGTTTTTT. This codes for CASSGVTSGKFIRTGELFF.

This clonotype was seen only a few times. The rearrangement joins TRBV19 to TRBJ2-2; D is unclear. This CDR3 comprises 14 residues. Trimming removed 3 bases at V and 2 bases at J, with 7 bases between. Germline V gives CDR1 LNHDA, CDR2 SQIVND (reference sequence). CDR3 protein: CASSIHENTGELFF. CDR3 DNA sequence: TGTGCCAGTAGTATTCACGAAAACACCGGGGAGCTGTTTTTT.

The chain employs TRBV10-3 and TRBJ1-1; 8 bases map to TRBD1. J gave up 6 bases and V 8 bases, and 5 bases lay outside the gene matches. The CDR3 loop spans 12 amino acids. Germline V gene lookup returns CDR1 ENHRY and CDR2 SYGVKD. The CDR3 sequence is CAIGLTGAEAFF. CDR3 DNA sequence: TGTGCCATCGGATTGACAGGGGCTGAAGCTTTCTTT.

This clonotype was detected ten times or more. The genes are TRBV5-1 and TRBJ1-1; TRBD1 might be the D (6 bases). V was shortened by 4 bases and J by 3 bases, with 13 bases between the two germline ends. Germline V CDR1 and CDR2: SGHRS, YFSETQ. The CDR3 has 14 residues. The CDR3 loop reads CASSGGGGDTEAFF. The CDR3 DNA sequence: TGCGCCAGCAGCGGCGGAGGGGGAGACACTGAAGCTTTCTTT.

This clonotype was observed at least ten times. The V gene is TRBV7-8, the J gene TRBJ2-1; 10 bases line up with TRBD2. Germline assignment: CDR1 SGHVS and CDR2 FQNEAQ. This CDR3 comprises 16 residues. Losses at the gene ends were 4 bases for V and 5 bases for J; bases not matched to a gene: 8. CDR3 sequence (DNA): TGTGCCAGCAGCTACCCTACTAGCGGGGCGAACAATGAGCAGTTCTTC. Its protein is CASSYPTSGANNEQFF.

The chain employs TRBV6-5 and TRBJ2-7, with TRBD2 as a possible D gene (7 bases). Between the trimmed V and J ends, which lost 2 bases and 7 bases, there was a span of 15 bases. Per germline, CDR1 MNHEY and CDR2 SVGAGI. The CDR3 totals 14 residues. In nucleotides, the CDR3 is TGTGCCAGCAGTTACGTCGGGGGGCTGGGGGAGCAGTACTTC. Protein sequence: CASSYVGGLGEQYF.